Below are 6 T cell receptor beta chains sequenced from a single sample in a study of Graves' ophthalmopathy and Graves' hyperthyroidism. Amplification of the TCR beta CDR3 regions used RNA transcripts (as template). Following a first-round RT-PCR that used HTBI primers, a second-round multiplex PCR was carried out. TCRdb independently ran MiXCR on the multiplex PCR reads; one entry per CDR3 protein. Of 680,000 or so distinct CDR3 sequences detected, 20% to 25% appear once; the ten largest clones hold 7.1%. Sequenced input: peripheral blood. These receptors were collected from a woman between 18 and 30 years old with stable Graves' hyperthyroidism. Some clones in this sample may be carry-over from other donors' samples.

This clonotype was seen more than once but under ten times. The chain couples TRBV30 to TRBJ2-7; 7 bases are shared with TRBD2. The ends lost 3 bases at V and 3 bases at J; junction bases unmatched: 11. This CDR3 contains 15 residues. Germline V gene sequence: CDR1 GTSNPN, CDR2 SVGIG (reference sequence). CDR3 protein: CAWSYGGDYYYEQYF. CDR3 bases: TGTGCCTGGAGCTATGGGGGGGACTACTACTACGAGCAGTACTTC.

This clonotype was picked up many times. The chain has TRBV12-3 or TRBV12-4 and TRBJ2-7, with 9 bases identical to TRBD2. V trimming: 8 bases; J trimming: 0 bases; junction bases outside the gene matches: 5. The CDR3 length is 14 residues. CDR3 sequence reads: CASGRSGSSYEQYF. CDR3 in DNA: TGTGCCAGCGGACGTAGCGGGAGCTCCTACGAGCAGTACTTC.

The rearrangement joins TRBV12-3 or TRBV12-4 to TRBJ2-7; D perhaps matches TRBD1 (6 bases). The V and J ends lost 5 bases and 0 bases respectively, with 14 bases between them. The CDR3 runs 15 residues. The CDR3: CASSNTGQSSYEQYF. CDR3 bases: TGTGCCAGCAGTAATACAGGGCAAAGCTCCTACGAGCAGTACTTC.

This sequence joins TRBV6-5 and TRBJ2-7; no clear D. V lost 0 bases, J lost 1 base, and 10 bases lay in between. Germline values: CDR1 MNHEY, CDR2 SVGAGI. The CDR3 extends over 15 amino acids. CDR3 DNA: TGTGCCAGCAGTTACTCGATTCTCCCGTCCTACGAGCAGTACTTC. Amino acids: CASSYSILPSYEQYF.

The genes are TRBV6-2 or TRBV6-3 and TRBJ2-3; D is ambiguous. The germline V gene encodes CDR1 MNHEY and CDR2 SVGEGT. Deletions cut 4 bases from V and 2 bases from J, with 7 bases between. This CDR3 is 13 amino acids long. DNA of the CDR3: TGTGCCAGCAGTTCCCACAACACAGATACGCAGTATTTT. Protein product: CASSSHNTDTQYF.

This clonotype was counted ten times or more. This chain uses TRBV29-1 with TRBJ1-1, with no clear D. This CDR3 has 11 amino acids. Deletions cut 4 bases from V and 1 base from J, with 4 bases between. Germline CDR1 is SQVTM and CDR2 is ANQGSEA. The CDR3 bases are TGCAGCGTTGGCCAGAACACTGAAGCTTTCTTT. Translation: CSVGQNTEAFF.